Presented here are 4 T cell receptor beta chains from one specimen sequenced in a study of blood T cell repertoires in COVID-19. Profiled with immunoSEQ multiplex PCR; TCRdb holds only in-frame clones, not every one. The sample holds 70,000 or so clones, 82% seen once. The sequenced material came from peripheral blood. These TCRs come from a human donor in a cohort sampled during active COVID-19.

This clone has a single count. This chain uses TRBV4-1 with TRBJ2-3; D is unresolved. Trimming removed 2 bases from V and 2 bases from J, with 8 bases in between. Germline loops: CDR1 MGHRA, CDR2 YSYEKL. This CDR3 spans 14 amino acids. The CDR3 sequence is CASSQLVNTDTQYF. The CDR3 coding sequence is TGCGCCAGCAGCCAACTAGTAAACACAGATACGCAGTATTTT.

This chain joins TRBV29-1 and TRBJ1-5; perhaps TRBD1 as D (5 bases). V was trimmed by 4 bases and J by 2 bases, leaving 9 bases between them. This CDR3 contains 13 residues. CDR1 SQVTM and CDR2 ANQGSEA come from the germline V gene. This CDR3 is CSVGTGGNQPQHF. CDR3 coding DNA: TGCAGCGTTGGAACAGGAGGCAATCAGCCCCAGCATTTT.

The chain is built from TRBV5-4 and TRBJ1-2; 7 bases align to TRBD1. This CDR3 spans 15 amino acids. Germline V gene data show CDR1 as SGHNT and CDR2 as YYREEE (reference sequence). V lost 1 base, J lost 5 bases, and 8 bases stayed unmatched. The CDR3 sequence is CASSLSAGGSYGYTF. CDR3 coding DNA: TGTGCCAGCAGCTTGTCGGCAGGGGGTAGTTATGGCTACACCTTC.

This clone was seen a few times. V and J are TRBV4-1 and TRBJ1-5; D ambiguous. CDR1 and CDR2 (germline): MGHRA, YSYEKL. CDR3 length: 15 amino acids. Trimming removed 4 bases at V and 10 bases at J, with 20 bases between. The CDR3 sequence: CASSRPGRIHSPQHF. DNA for the CDR3: TGCGCCAGCAGCCGCCCTGGCCGGATTCACAGCCCCCAGCATTTT.